This record concerns one T cell receptor beta chain sequence. Germline V gives CDR1 MNHEY, CDR2 SVGAGI. Trimming took off 5 bases at V and 1 base at J, with 8 bases between the two ends. The CDR3 loop spans 13 amino acids. The data originate from a study of OX40 agonist ivuxolimab in advanced cancers. Study context: Every 2 weeks, patients received ivuxolimab intravenously, dosed at 0.01 to 10 mg/kg.

Profiled with immunoSEQ multiplex PCR; TCRdb holds only in-frame clones, not every one. The data hold some 60,000 clones, with more than 70% observed a single time. The source is an adult with an advanced solid tumor such as melanoma, head and neck, liver or kidney cancer. J is TRBJ1-2 and V is TRBV6-5; D gene unclear. The sample here was CD4+ or CD8+ T cells sorted from blood, taken in a trial of the OX40 agonist ivuxolimab. The DNA for the CDR3 is TGTGCCAGCAGTGAAGGGATTAACTATGGCTACACCTTC. This sequence encodes CASSEGINYGYTF.